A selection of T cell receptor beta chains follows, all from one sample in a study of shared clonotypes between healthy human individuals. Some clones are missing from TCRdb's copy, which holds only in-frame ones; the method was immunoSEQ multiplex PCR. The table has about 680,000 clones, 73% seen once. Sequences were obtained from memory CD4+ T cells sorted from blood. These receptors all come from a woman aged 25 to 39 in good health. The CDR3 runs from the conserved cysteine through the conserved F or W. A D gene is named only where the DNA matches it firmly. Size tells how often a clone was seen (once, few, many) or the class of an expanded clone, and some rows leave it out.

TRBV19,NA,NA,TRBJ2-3,CASSAWGRITDTQYF,TGTGCCAGTAGTGCGTGGGGTAGGATCACAGATACGCAGTATTTT
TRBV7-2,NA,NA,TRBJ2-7,CASSLEVMAKFYEQYF,TGTGCCAGCAGCTTAGAGGTCATGGCAAAATTCTACGAGCAGTACTTC
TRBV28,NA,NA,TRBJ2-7,CASSLRSPPYEQYF,TGTGCCAGCAGTTTACGATCCCCCCCCTACGAGCAGTACTTC
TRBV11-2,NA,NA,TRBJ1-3,CASSFMGRDGNTIYF,TGTGCCAGCAGCTTCATGGGACGTGATGGAAACACCATATATTTT
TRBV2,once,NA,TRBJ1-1,CASVGPYTEAFF,TGTGCCAGCGTAGGTCCGTACACTGAAGCTTTCTTT
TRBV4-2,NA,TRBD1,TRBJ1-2,CASSQAQTGGAGYTF,TGTGCCAGCAGCCAAGCGCAGACAGGGGGCGCGGGCTACACCTTC
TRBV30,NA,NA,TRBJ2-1,CAWRPNIGFWQFF,TGTGCCTGGAGGCCCAACATCGGGTTCTGGCAGTTCTTC
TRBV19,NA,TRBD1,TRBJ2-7,CASSRNQGAARLNEQYF,TGTGCCAGTAGTAGGAACCAGGGGGCGGCGCGGTTAAACGAGCAGTACTTC
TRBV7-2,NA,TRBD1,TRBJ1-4,CASSLEGQSNEKLFF,TGTGCCAGCAGCTTAGAGGGACAGTCTAATGAAAAACTGTTTTTT
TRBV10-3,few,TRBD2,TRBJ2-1,CAIKGTSAYNEQFF,TGTGCCATCAAAGGGACTAGCGCATACAATGAGCAGTTCTTC
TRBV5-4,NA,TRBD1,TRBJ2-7,CASSRTGKYEQYF,TGTGCCAGCAGCCGGACAGGGAAGTACGAGCAGTACTTC
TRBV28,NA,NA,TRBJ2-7,CASTTPSGSYEQYF,TGTGCCAGCACCACCCCCAGCGGCTCCTACGAGCAGTACTTC
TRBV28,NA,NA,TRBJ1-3,CASSSQNTIYF,TGTGCCAGCAGCTCGCAAAACACCATATATTTT
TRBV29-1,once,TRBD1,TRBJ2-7,CSVEDPATGGYEQYF,TGCAGCGTGGAGGACCCCGCGACAGGGGGTTACGAGCAGTACTTC
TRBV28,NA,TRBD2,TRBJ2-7,CASSTPVTGTTNYEQYF,TGTGCCAGCAGCACCCCCGTTACCGGGACTACTAACTACGAGCAGTACTTC
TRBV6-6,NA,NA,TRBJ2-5,CASRPGQNQETQYF,TGTGCCAGCAGACCCGGACAGAACCAAGAGACCCAGTACTTC
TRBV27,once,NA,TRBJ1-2,CASSLQGTNYGYTF,TGTGCCAGCAGTTTGCAGGGGACGAACTATGGCTACACCTTC
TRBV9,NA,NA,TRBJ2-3,CASSVYTDTQYF,TGTGCCAGCAGCGTCTATACAGATACGCAGTATTTT
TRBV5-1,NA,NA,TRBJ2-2,CASIGITGELFF,TGCGCCAGCATCGGGATCACCGGGGAGCTGTTTTTT
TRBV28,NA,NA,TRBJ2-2,CASSLFAASGNTGELFF,TGTGCCAGCAGTTTATTCGCGGCCAGCGGGAACACCGGGGAGCTGTTTTTT
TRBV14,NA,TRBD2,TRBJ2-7,CASSQIAGGTQEQYF,TGTGCCAGCAGCCAAATAGCGGGAGGGACGCAGGAGCAGTACTTC
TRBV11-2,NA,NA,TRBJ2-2,CASSLAGTTNTGELFF,TGTGCCAGCAGCTTAGCCGGGACCACCAACACCGGGGAGCTGTTTTTT
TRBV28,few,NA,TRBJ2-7,CASSLQGREQYF,TGTGCCAGCAGTTTGCAGGGTCGCGAGCAGTACTTC
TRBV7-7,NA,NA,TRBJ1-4,CASSPQRASATNEKLFF,TGTGCCAGCAGCCCCCAGAGAGCCAGTGCAACTAATGAAAAACTGTTTTTT
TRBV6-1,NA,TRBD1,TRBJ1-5,CASSEAGTDKPQHF,TGTGCCAGCAGTGAAGCCGGGACAGATAAGCCCCAGCATTTT
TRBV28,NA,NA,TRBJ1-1,CASSFGIMTYTEAFF,TGTGCCAGCAGTTTCGGTATTATGACGTACACTGAAGCTTTCTTT
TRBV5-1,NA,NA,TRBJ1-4,CASSLVSGGAYEKLFF,TGCGCCAGCAGCTTGGTATCGGGGGGCGCATATGAAAAACTGTTTTTT
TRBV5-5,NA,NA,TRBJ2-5,CASSTGGQETQYF,TGTGCCAGCAGCACGGGTGGTCAAGAGACCCAGTACTTC
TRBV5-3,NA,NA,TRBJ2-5,CARSSSRDGAGTQYF,TGTGCCAGAAGCTCGTCCCGGGACGGTGCGGGGACCCAGTACTTC
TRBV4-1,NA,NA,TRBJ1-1,CASSQPTAKNTEAFF,TGCGCCAGCAGCCAACCCACAGCTAAGAACACTGAAGCTTTCTTT
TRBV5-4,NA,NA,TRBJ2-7,CASSLISGPEQYF,TGTGCCAGCAGCTTGATTAGCGGACCCGAGCAGTACTTC
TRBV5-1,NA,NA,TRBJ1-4,CASSGEATNEKLFF,TGCGCCAGCAGCGGCGAAGCAACTAATGAAAAACTGTTTTTT
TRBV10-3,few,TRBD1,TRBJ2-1,CAIQAGQGFGEQFF,TGTGCCATCCAGGCGGGACAGGGGTTCGGTGAGCAGTTCTTC
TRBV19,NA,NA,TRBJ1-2,CASKRDGAYGYTF,TGTGCCAGTAAGAGGGATGGGGCCTATGGCTACACCTTC
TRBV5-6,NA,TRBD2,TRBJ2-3,CASSFWTSGRADTQYF,TGTGCCAGCAGCTTTTGGACTAGCGGGAGGGCAGATACGCAGTATTTT
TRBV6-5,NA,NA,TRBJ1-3,CASSYSRSHSGNTIYF,TGTGCCAGCAGTTACTCCAGATCGCACTCTGGAAACACCATATATTTT
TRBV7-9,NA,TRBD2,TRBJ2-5,CASSLGAGEPETQYF,TGTGCCAGCAGCTTGGGAGCGGGAGAGCCGGAGACCCAGTACTTC
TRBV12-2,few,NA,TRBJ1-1,CASLEPQVPEAFF,TGTGCAAGTCTCGAACCCCAGGTACCTGAAGCTTTCTTT
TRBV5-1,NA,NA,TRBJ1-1,CASSFSGGNTEAFF,TGCGCCAGCAGCTTCAGCGGGGGGAACACTGAAGCTTTCTTT
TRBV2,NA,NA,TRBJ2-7,CASSDLGREITYEQYF,TGTGCCAGCAGTGACTTGGGCAGGGAAATCACCTACGAGCAGTACTTC
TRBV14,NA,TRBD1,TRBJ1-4,CASSQNQGANEKLFF,TGTGCCAGCAGCCAGAATCAGGGGGCTAATGAAAAACTGTTTTTT
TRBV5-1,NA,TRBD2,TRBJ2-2,CASSTTSGTDTGELFF,TGCGCCAGCAGCACCACTAGCGGGACGGACACCGGGGAGCTGTTTTTT